This T cell receptor beta chain was obtained from a study of CD8 T cells in Susac syndrome. The sequenced target, TCR beta, came from blood CD8+ and CD4+ T cells. CDR3 length: 13 residues. V gave up 0 bases and J gave up 6 bases, with 8 bases separating them. Germline CDR1 is LGHDT and CDR2 is YNNKEL (reference sequence). This clonotype has only a few counts. The RNA input was about 0.45 to 1 ug, and it was reverse transcribed with random hexamers. TCRdb recomputed calls from the immunoSEQ multiplex PCR reads with MiXCR, one row per CDR3 protein. The table records about 150,000 distinct CDR3 sequences, about 94% of them present only once.

The receptor was derived from a human donor with multiple sclerosis. The sequenced material came from CD4+ T cells from PBMCs. This chain uses TRBV3-1 with TRBJ2-5; no reliable D call. The CDR3 loop is CASSQDQAKTQYF. In DNA form, the CDR3 reads TGTGCCAGCAGCCAAGATCAGGCCAAGACCCAGTACTTC.